Below are 26 T cell receptor beta chains sequenced from a single sample in a study of beta chain features in type 1 diabetes. Sequencing targeted expressed TCRB transcripts, as all isolated RNA had been reverse transcribed. Sequencing used immunoSEQ multiplex PCR; TCRdb keeps in-frame clones, though not all of them. The profile covers about 620,000 clones, with about 14% appearing a single time and roughly 0.098% taken by the ten largest. Specimen: naive CD4+ T cells from blood. These receptors all come from a man in his late teens or twenties in good health.

The sample holds many counts of this clone. The chain combines TRBV4-1 with TRBJ2-7; the D gene is possibly TRBD1 (6 bases). CDR1 is MGHRA, CDR2 YSYEKL, per germline. Trimming stripped 8 bases from V and 2 bases from J, with 22 bases between. CDR3 length: 16 residues. DNA for the CDR3: TGCGCCAGCCGGGCGATAGGTCAGGGGCCTCCCTACGAGCAGTACTTC. It translates to CASRAIGQGPPYEQYF.

This clone was seen a handful of times. The gene calls are TRBV27 and TRBJ1-5; 7 nucleotides agree with TRBD1. V lost 6 bases, J lost 4 bases, and 9 bases stayed unmatched. Germline assignment: CDR1 MNHEY and CDR2 SMNVEV (reference sequence). The CDR3 length is 15 residues. The CDR3 region is CASSPRTGRNQPQHF. The CDR3 DNA reads TGTGCCAGCAGCCCGCGGACAGGTAGAAATCAGCCCCAGCATTTT.

The chain uses TRBV5-5 and TRBJ1-2, with 9 nucleotides matching TRBD1. Germline CDR1 and CDR2: SGHKS and YYEKEE (reference sequence). The length of the CDR3 is 16 residues. The junction had 10 bases not matched to a gene; V was cut back by 4 bases and J by 3 bases. CDR3 protein: CASSHYLGQGDYGYTF. The CDR3 DNA reads as TGTGCCAGCAGCCATTACCTGGGACAGGGTGACTATGGCTACACCTTC.

This clone was counted a few times. This chain joins TRBV2 and TRBJ2-1, with a possible D match to TRBD2 (5 bases). This CDR3 spans 14 amino acids. The V end lost 5 bases, the J end lost 5 bases, and 13 bases lay between the germline ends. Germline CDR1 is SNHLY and CDR2 is FYNNEI. The CDR3 nucleotides are TGTGCCAGCAGTCGGGAACTACGCCACAATGAGCAGTTCTTC. Amino acid sequence: CASSRELRHNEQFF.

The chain employs TRBV30 and TRBJ2-7, with D unresolved. Trimming left V 2 bases short and J 3 bases short, with 14 bases between. The CDR3 loop spans 14 amino acids. The germline V gene has CDR1 GTSNPN and CDR2 SVGIG (reference sequence). DNA of the CDR3: TGTGCCTGGAGTCCCCTTAGGGTGGGCTACGAGCAGTACTTC. This encodes CAWSPLRVGYEQYF. Combining the CDR3 with reference TRBV30 and TRBJ2-7 gives the whole variable domain SQTIHQWPATLVQPVGSPLSLECTVEGTSNPNLYWYRQAAGRGLQLLFYSVGIGQISSEVPQNLSASRPQDRQFILSSKKLLLSDSGFYLCAWSPLRVGYEQYFGPGTRLTVT.

This clone was recorded a few times. The chain employs TRBV7-6 and TRBJ2-1; D is ambiguous. The CDR3 runs 15 residues. The germline V and J ends were trimmed by 5 bases and 7 bases, with 18 bases remaining between them. CDR1 and CDR2 from the germline V gene are SGHVS and FNYEAQ. This chain's CDR3 is CASSPPPGWQNEQFF. The CDR3 DNA sequence: TGTGCCAGCAGCCCTCCTCCTGGTTGGCAGAATGAGCAGTTCTTC.

The chain links TRBV14 to TRBJ2-7, with D perhaps TRBD1 or TRBD2 (6 bases each). Germline V gene sequence: CDR1 SGHDN, CDR2 FVKESK. The CDR3 has 13 residues. V was pared by 3 bases and J by 9 bases, with 15 bases between. CDR3 amino acids: CASSQDPGARQYF. CDR3 DNA: TGTGCCAGCAGCCAGGATCCGGGGGCGCGGCAGTACTTC.

The chain is built from TRBV6-5 and TRBJ2-2; possible D gene TRBD2, 6 bases. The germline gives CDR1 MNHEY, CDR2 SVGAGI. Trimming took 4 bases from V and 6 from J, leaving 9 bases between them. The CDR3 length is 13 residues. CDR3: CASSSWRAGELFF. The CDR3 nucleotides are TGTGCCAGCAGTTCATGGAGGGCCGGGGAGCTGTTTTTT.

This clone was detected a few times. The V gene is TRBV19, the J gene TRBJ2-2, with 15 nucleotides matching TRBD2. After removal of 5 bases from V and 4 bases from J, the junction contained 8 bases not matched to a gene. CDR3 length: 18 residues. Per germline, CDR1 LNHDA and CDR2 SQIVND (reference sequence). CDR3 bases: TGTGCCAGTAGTTCCCGGACTAGCGGGAGGGCCGGCACCGGGGAGCTGTTTTTT. Protein: CASSSRTSGRAGTGELFF.

The chain recombines TRBV5-4 with TRBJ2-1; D tentatively reads TRBD1 or TRBD2 (5 bases each). The CDR3 runs to 15 residues. Germline CDR1 SGHNT, CDR2 YYREEE (reference sequence). The germline V and J ends were trimmed by 4 bases and 6 bases, with 17 bases remaining between them. The CDR3 DNA is TGTGCCAGCAGCACGACCGGGACCCAAGTCAATGAGCAGTTCTTC. This codes for CASSTTGTQVNEQFF.

The chain recombines TRBV18 with TRBJ1-6, with D hard to call. V was pared by 2 bases and J by 10 bases, with 9 bases between. The CDR3 contains 13 residues. CDR1 is KGHSH, CDR2 LQKENI, per germline. CDR3 in amino acids: CASSPEVGSPLHF. CDR3 DNA: TGTGCCAGCTCACCAGAGGTGGGGTCACCCCTCCACTTT. The variable domain in full, with the rest retrieved from reference TRBV18 and TRBJ1-6, is NAGVMQNPRHLVRRRGQEARLRCSPMKGHSHVYWYRQLPEEGLKFMVYLQKENIIDESGMPKERFSAEFPKEGPSILRIQQVVRGDSAAYFCASSPEVGSPLHFGNGTRLTVT.

This clone was recorded a few times. V is TRBV13 and J is TRBJ2-7, with 7 bases that match TRBD2. The junction had 2 bases not matched to a gene; V was cut back by 5 bases and J by 4 bases. This CDR3 is 12 amino acids long. Looked up from germline, CDR1 is PRHDT and CDR2 is FYEKMQ (reference sequence). The chain's CDR3 is CASSLSGYEQYF. In DNA, the CDR3 is TGTGCCAGCAGCCTTAGCGGGTACGAGCAGTACTTC. Full variable domain (rest looked up from reference TRBV13 and TRBJ2-7): AAGVIQSPRHLIKEKRETATLKCYPIPRHDTVYWYQQGPGQDPQFLISFYEKMQSDKGSIPDRFSAQQFSDYHSELNMSSLELGDSALYFCASSLSGYEQYFGPGTRLTVT.

This clone was observed a handful of times. V is TRBV9 and J is TRBJ2-2; D not certain. Germline CDR1 SGDLS, CDR2 YYNGEE. This CDR3 region has 15 residues. V was shortened by 3 bases and J by 2 bases, with 11 bases between the two germline ends. CDR3: CASSEKLHNTGELFF. The DNA for the CDR3 is TGTGCCAGCAGCGAAAAGCTGCATAACACCGGGGAGCTGTTTTTT.

This clone was counted a few times. In DNA, the CDR3 is TGTGCCAGCAGTTATGGTCGAGGGGGCTCTGGAAACACCATATATTTT. As protein: CASSYGRGGSGNTIYF. This chain uses TRBV6-5 with TRBJ1-3; perhaps TRBD1 as D (6 bases). V was clipped by 3 bases and J by 0 bases, with 12 bases between them. The germline V gene has CDR1 MNHEY and CDR2 SVGAGI. This CDR3 is built from 16 residues.

This clone was recorded a few times. V usage is TRBV28 and J usage is TRBJ2-2; D gene ambiguous. CDR3 length: 12 amino acids. CDR1 and CDR2 (germline): MDHEN, SYDVKM. The ends were cut back, 3 bases at V and 5 bases at J, with 4 bases in the middle. CDR3 sequence reads: CASSFATGELFF. The CDR3 nucleotides are TGTGCCAGCAGTTTCGCGACCGGGGAGCTGTTTTTT.

CDR3 amino acids: CASSEGGLLNTEAFF. DNA of the CDR3: TGTGCCAGCAGCGAAGGGGGTCTGCTGAACACTGAAGCTTTCTTT. V usage is TRBV9 and J usage is TRBJ1-1, with D perhaps TRBD1 (6 bases). Trimming cost V 3 bases and J 0 bases, with 12 bases left between them. Looked up from germline, CDR1 is SGDLS and CDR2 is YYNGEE. This CDR3 contains 15 residues.

The rearrangement links TRBV19 to TRBJ2-7; 8 bases map to TRBD1. Unmatched junction bases numbered 9, after V lost 5 bases and J lost 0 bases. In germline, CDR1 is LNHDA, CDR2 SQIVND (reference sequence). The length of the CDR3 is 16 residues. DNA for the CDR3: TGTGCCAGTAGTTCACGCGTGGACAGGGCCTCCTACGAGCAGTACTTC. Amino acid sequence: CASSSRVDRASYEQYF.

This clone came up a few times. The gene calls are TRBV5-6 and TRBJ1-5, with 7 bases that match TRBD1. The trim removed 3 bases at V and 0 bases at J, leaving 15 bases unmatched. Germline lookup yields CDR1 SGHDT and CDR2 YYEEEE. CDR3 size: 19 residues. CDR3 in DNA: TGTGCCAGCAGCTCCCCGGGACAGAGGTGGGTCCATAGCAATCAGCCCCAGCATTTT. This codes for CASSSPGQRWVHSNQPQHF.

This chain connects TRBV5-1 to TRBJ1-2; D is unclear. The CDR3 contains 14 residues. V lost 4 bases to trimming and J lost 5 bases, with 15 bases between them. Germline V gives CDR1 SGHRS, CDR2 YFSETQ. CDR3 region: CASSRAVDGYGYTF. CDR3 sequence (DNA): TGCGCCAGCAGCCGTGCCGTGGATGGGTATGGCTACACCTTC.

The chain joins TRBV19 to TRBJ2-2; tentative D call: TRBD2 (6 bases). Germline V lookup: CDR1 LNHDA, CDR2 SQIVND (reference sequence). The CDR3 consists of 16 residues. V was trimmed by 5 bases and J by 4 bases, leaving 17 bases between them. CDR3 nucleotide sequence: TGTGCCAGTAGTTCCGGGACTGGACTTGGCACCGGGGAGCTGTTTTTT. Its protein product is CASSSGTGLGTGELFF. Combining the CDR3 with reference TRBV19 and TRBJ2-2 gives the whole variable domain DGGITQSPKYLFRKEGQNVTLSCEQNLNHDAMYWYRQDPGQGLRLIYYSQIVNDFQKGDIAEGYSVSREKKESFPLTVTSAQKNPTAFYLCASSSGTGLGTGELFFGEGSRLTVL.

CDR3 sequence (DNA): TGTGCCAGCAGTTTAGGGCCCCTGACGGCCAATGAGCAGTTCTTC. Residues: CASSLGPLTANEQFF. The chain couples TRBV28 to TRBJ2-1; D ambiguous. Trimming removed 2 bases from V and 6 bases from J, with 14 bases in between. The germline V gene encodes CDR1 MDHEN and CDR2 SYDVKM. The CDR3 contains 15 residues.

This chain uses TRBV6-6 with TRBJ1-4; a weak D match, TRBD1 (5 bases). Germline CDR1 is MNHNY and CDR2 is SVGAGI (reference sequence). Trimming stripped 2 bases from V and 8 bases from J, with 12 bases between. CDR3 length: 14 residues. CDR3 in amino acids: CASSYRGPWEKLFF. The CDR3 bases are TGTGCCAGCAGTTACAGGGGTCCTTGGGAAAAACTGTTTTTT.

This clone was found a few times. The chain carries TRBV20-1 and TRBJ1-2; no clear D. The CDR3 covers 11 residues. The germline V and J ends were trimmed by 0 bases and 9 bases, with 8 bases remaining between them. CDR1 DFQATT and CDR2 SNEGSKA come from the germline V gene (reference sequence). CDR3 nucleotides: TGCAGTGCTAGAGAAGGAGCGAGCTACACCTTC. Protein: CSAREGASYTF.

Remarks on this clone: Other DNA sequences in this specimen translate into the identical CDR3. The J gene is TRBJ2-5, the V gene TRBV10-3; 7 bases line up with TRBD2. From germline, CDR1 is ENHRY and CDR2 SYGVKD. With V trimmed by 6 bases and J by 5 bases, 0 bases remained unmatched. CDR3 length: 11 residues. The CDR3 region is CAISGGETQYF. CDR3 nucleotide sequence: TGTGCCATCAGCGGGGGGGAGACCCAGTACTTC.

The chain combines TRBV4-1 with TRBJ1-4; D is unclear. The ends were cut back, 4 bases at V and 3 bases at J, with 6 bases in the middle. This CDR3 contains 13 residues. Germline V gene sequence: CDR1 MGHRA, CDR2 YSYEKL. CDR3 amino acids: CASSPLANEKLFF. DNA for the CDR3: TGCGCCAGCAGCCCACTTGCTAATGAAAAACTGTTTTTT.

This clone was seen more than once but under ten times. The CDR3 region is CASSEGWARDHTEAFF. The CDR3 region has the DNA TGTGCCAGCAGCGAGGGATGGGCCAGGGACCACACTGAAGCTTTCTTT. The chain has TRBV9 and TRBJ1-1; a possible D gene is TRBD1 (5 bases). The CDR3 runs to 16 residues. Germline V gives CDR1 SGDLS, CDR2 YYNGEE. The V and J ends lost 3 bases and 3 bases respectively, with 18 bases between them.